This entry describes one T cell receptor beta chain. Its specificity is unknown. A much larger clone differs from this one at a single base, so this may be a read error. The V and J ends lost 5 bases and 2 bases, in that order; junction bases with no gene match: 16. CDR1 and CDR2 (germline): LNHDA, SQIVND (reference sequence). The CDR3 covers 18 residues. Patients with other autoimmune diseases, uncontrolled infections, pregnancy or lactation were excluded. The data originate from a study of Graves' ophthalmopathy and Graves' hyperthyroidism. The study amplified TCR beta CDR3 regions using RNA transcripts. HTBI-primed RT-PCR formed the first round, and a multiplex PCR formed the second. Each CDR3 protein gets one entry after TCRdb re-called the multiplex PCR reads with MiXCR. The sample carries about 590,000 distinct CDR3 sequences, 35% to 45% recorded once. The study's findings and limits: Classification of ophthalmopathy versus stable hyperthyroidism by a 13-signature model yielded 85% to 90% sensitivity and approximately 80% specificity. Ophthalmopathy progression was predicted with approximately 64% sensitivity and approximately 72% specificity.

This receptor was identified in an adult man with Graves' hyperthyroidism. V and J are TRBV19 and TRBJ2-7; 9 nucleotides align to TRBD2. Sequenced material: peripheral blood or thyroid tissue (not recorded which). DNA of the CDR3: TGTGCCAGTAGTGGGGGAGGGACTAGCCGTGCCAACCCCTACGAGCAGTACTTC. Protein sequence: CASSGGGTSRANPYEQYF.